This T cell receptor beta chain was observed in a study of monozygotic twins with inflammatory bowel disease (dated by TCRdb to the late 2010s). In the study overall: A total of approximately 28 monozygotic twin pairs were included in the full study, comprising nine German pairs (four IBD-concordant, five IBD-discordant) and 19 IBD-discordant Danish pairs. Each individual had, on average, about 151 000 unique TCRalpha sequences and 181 000 unique TCRbeta sequences available for analysis. The search for disease-associated traits relied mainly on comparing, within discordant pairs, IBD patients with their genetically identical healthy co-twins.

As encoded in the germline V gene (reference sequence), CDR1 is MNHEY while CDR2 is SMNVEV. The CDR3 covers 13 residues, taking in both the cysteine and the phenylalanine. The protein alone is recorded here. As concerns this clonotype: It lacks a known antigen.

The library was produced with 5' RACE. The input for every TCR library was around 4,000 ng of total RNA. For each sample, cDNA synthesis with SMARTScribe reverse transcriptase was split into eight separate reactions. During cDNA synthesis, template switching was used to introduce unique molecular identifiers that contained a 6-nucleotide sample barcode. TCRalpha and TCRbeta cDNA was amplified by two nested PCRs of approximately 17 and 9 cycles, with bead purification after each PCR. Before amplification, the cDNA was both treated with uracil DNA-glycosylase and purified with the QIAquick PCR purification kit. In the second PCR, Illumina TruSeq-compatible adapters and sample-specific barcodes were added. TapeStation and Qubit were used to check library quality and concentration, and approximately 5.4 ng of each library was pooled. The pooled libraries were sequenced with 2 x 100 bp reads and custom sequencing primers on an Illumina HiSeq2500 single-index Rapid Run. The published analysis was carried out like this. PCR and sequencing errors were corrected by UMI-based consensus assembly using MiGEC version 1.2.6. MiXCR version 2.1.1 was used for V(D)J alignment, clonotype assembly and CDR3 extraction. To normalise gene usage, clonotype sharing and MAIT/NKT TCR abundance, the top 1000, 10 000 and 20 000 clonotypes in each sample were analysed. Diversity was computed as the inverse Simpson index with the vegan R package after downsampling to 27 000 UMIs. Paired Mann-Whitney U tests were applied to discordant twin pairs, and Benjamini-Hochberg correction was used for multiple testing. TCRdb reprocessed the reads; each CDR3 protein sequence makes one entry, and DNA is unavailable. TCRdb's processing, not the authors' own work, is the source of the V and J calls. The data table for this sample lists about 450,000 distinct CDR3 sequences. Clones ranked in the top ten supply 2% to 3% of the sample.

Results the study describes overall, beyond this receptor: No single strong signal or clonotype linked to IBD turned up in the results, so the idea that one exists was not supported. Measured by the inverse Simpson index, TCRbeta repertoire diversity was lower in IBD patients than in their healthy co-twins. Repertoire similarity did not differ between concordant and discordant twins, which could be due to limited statistical power. Compared with healthy twins, IBD patients shared fewer clonotypes with other individuals, and the difference was most pronounced in patients with signs of disease activity. Distinction between different T cell subtypes could not be achieved in the analysis. Differing immunosuppressive treatments among patients may have added background noise and inter-individual variability to the repertoires.

An approximately 2.5 ml peripheral blood sample was drawn into PAXgene tubes per donor and stored at -80°C. Total RNA was isolated from whole blood with the PAXgene blood miRNA kit on an automated QIAcube, without T cell sorting. Peripheral blood from monozygotic twin pairs concordant or discordant for inflammatory bowel disease was subjected to deep TCRalpha and TCRbeta repertoire profiling with unique molecular barcoding. Smoking habits were recorded for all twin pairs, and individuals were classified as current, former or never smokers. Sequenced input: blood. Rearrangement joined TRBV27 to TRBJ1-5. This TCR was sampled from a human donor with ulcerative colitis or Crohn's disease, or a healthy co-twin of an affected twin (not recorded which). The CDR3 corresponds to CASRITIGQPQHF.